The TCR beta chain described here comes from a study of blood T cells in healthy people across ages (dated by TCRdb to between 2015 and 2016). About the investigation overall: Template switching captured roughly one uniquely barcoded TCR beta cDNA molecule per two T cells in model experiments. For two donors (one aged 18 to 30 and one aged 80 or older), the study analyzed two additional independent replicas of 1 million unique cDNA reads from the same blood draw. To avoid experimental bias, donors of different ages were distributed randomly across sequencing lanes. To track age-related changes in TCR beta repertoire diversity, the study relied on deep sequencing normalized with unique cDNA molecular identifiers. Four age groups were formed from the donors: young (average approximately 15 years), middle-aged (less than 40), aged (62) and long-lived (more than 75).

The study at large found these results: Observed TCR beta diversity per million T cells fell roughly linearly with age, and a significant reduction was already apparent by age roughly 40. Compared with the aged group, more naive CD4+ T cells, fewer expanded clones and increased TCR diversity were shown by the long-lived group, suggesting age selection. Estimates of total diversity based on one million sequenced T cells were regarded as lower bounds and as underestimates. Because the CMV infection status of the donors was unknown, age-related changes in expanded clonotypes may potentially have been confounded. Observed TCR beta diversity correlated strongly with the percentage of naive T cells measured by flow cytometry. Because profiling used bulk unsorted PBMCs, naive and antigen-experienced compartments could not be compared conclusively.

Library prep was done by 5' RACE. The run used an Illumina HiSeq 2500. A second about 7 to 12 cycle PCR used a sample-barcoded 5' primer and a J-beta primer mix. A unique molecular identifier was introduced onto each TCR beta cDNA molecule by a template-switch 5' adaptor carrying 12 random nucleotides. Each sample yielded at least 3 million CDR3-containing paired-end reads. First-strand cDNA was synthesized from all RNA with the Mint cDNA synthesis kit, primed by a TRBC-specific oligonucleotide. Following uracil-DNA glycosylase treatment, a first 18-cycle PCR with universal primers M1SS and BC2_uni_R was performed on all cDNA. Turning to the authors' computational methods: For normalization, 1 million high-quality reads were randomly selected from each sample, with every read carrying a distinct molecular identifier. Reads sharing molecular identifiers were discarded rather than binned into consensus sequences. CDR3 identification, clonotype clustering and error correction used MiTCR with a Q25 quality threshold and the strictest error-elimination algorithm. Lower-bound total TCR beta diversity was estimated with a nonparametric unseen species model using Euler transformation. TCRdb reworked the public reads: Q25 trimming with fastp, MiXCR clone assembly, productive beta chains retained. Each CDR3 protein appears once, grouped with its most common genes and DNA. These V and J calls are TCRdb output, not the study's own analysis. This sample comprises fewer than 2,000,000 distinct CDR3 sequences, almost 35% of them detected only once. In total, the top ten clones hold around 11% of the sample.

Donors were roughly 40 systemically healthy Caucasian individuals from Russia aged 6 to 90 years. Approximately 9.3 milliliters of peripheral blood were drawn from each donor into EDTA-treated Vacutainer tubes. Ficoll-Paque density-gradient centrifugation was used to isolate PBMCs, with at least 6.5 million per sample. Trizol reagent was used to extract total RNA from the PBMCs, yielding at least 5 micrograms per sample. The percentages of naive CD45RAhigh/CD27high T cells were determined by flow cytometry on a PBMC aliquot from every donor. This clonotype was seen once. The antigen it recognizes is unknown. No clone much larger than this one lies a single base away; base qualities are absent. Support from one read is weak. Between the V and J ends, shortened by 8 bases and 10 bases respectively, the junction contains 16 bases. The germline V gene (reference sequence) gives CDR1 as MNHEY and CDR2 as SMNVEV. The CDR3 spans 12 residues, from the cysteine through the phenylalanine. The entry retains the CDR3 DNA only, 36 bases that are in frame from base 1.

The V gene is TRBV27 and the J gene is TRBJ2-3; possibly the D gene is TRBD1, per 6 matching bases. The TCR sequence derives from a woman aged 25-40 years in good health. Input material: blood. CDR3 protein: CASSPGAGAQYF. The nucleotide sequence reads as follows: TGTGCCAGCTCCCCAGGGGCCGGGGCGCAGTATTTT.